This T cell receptor (beta chain) was profiled in a study of blood T cells in healthy people across ages. This clonotype appeared many times. V gave up 3 bases and J gave up 8 bases, with 10 bases separating them. The CDR3 spans 12 residues. The germline CDR1 and CDR2 sequences are MDHEN and SYDVKM. A sample-barcoded 5' primer and a J-beta primer mix were used in a second PCR of about 7 to 12 cycles. One entry per CDR3 protein, called by TCRdb with MiXCR from the 5' RACE reads. The sample lists 1.4 million or so distinct CDR3 sequences; 35% to 45% were seen once. Sequencing used blood. The receptor's source is a woman under 30 in good health. The rearrangement links TRBV28 to TRBJ1-1; no firm D call. The DNA of the CDR3 is TGTGCCAGCAGTTTGAGCCAGACGGAAGCTTTCTTT. It encodes CASSLSQTEAFF.